The clone carrying this T cell receptor beta chain appeared a few times. This sample is part of a study of regulatory T cells in long-lasting Graves disease. For the study at large: With positive TSH receptor antibodies and over 5 years of antithyroid drugs, Graves' disease was considered persistent.

The TCR beta library used iRepertoire HTBI primers with Arm-PCR amplification of CDR3. TCRdb re-derived calls from the multiplex PCR reads in MiXCR, one entry per CDR3 protein. This sample has 700,000 or so distinct CDR3 sequences; 30% occur once, and the top ten carry roughly 46%. Time point of the sample: persistent/refractory GD, antithyroid drugs over 5 years with positive TRAb. PBMC-derived RNA was used for the TCR library. The V gene lost 5 bases and the J gene lost 3 bases, with 17 bases spanning the gap. The CDR3 sequence is 15 residues long. Germline values: CDR1 SGHTA, CDR2 FQGTGA. This TCR was recovered from a female donor with Graves disease. The input for sequencing was peripheral blood mononuclear cells (PBMCs), taken when the disease was refractory, from a patient treated with antithyroid drugs. The chain couples TRBV7-3 to TRBJ2-7; tentatively, D is TRBD2 (7 bases). DNA for the CDR3: TGTGCCAGCAGCGCCCAAGGGGGGGGGTACTACGAGCAGTACTTC. This encodes CASSAQGGGYYEQYF.